This T cell receptor (beta chain) comes out of a study of control samples from healthy donors and cancer patients. Clones were read by immunoSEQ multiplex PCR, and TCRdb kept only the in-frame ones, dropping some. The repertoire holds 150,000 to 200,000 clones, with 85% to 90% as singletons. This clonotype originated in a young man in good health. The sequenced sample consisted of blood.

The CDR3 sequence is CATSRVPGTGSAAKNIQYF. The CDR3 DNA follows: TGTGCCACCAGCAGAGTTCCCGGGACAGGGTCCGCGGCCAAAAACATTCAGTACTTC. The chain uses TRBV15 and TRBJ2-4, with 9 positions matching TRBD1. V trimming: 1 base; J trimming: 1 base; junction bases outside the gene matches: 11. The CDR3 length is 19 residues. Germline V CDR1 and CDR2: LNHNV, YYDKDF (reference sequence).